The clone carrying this T cell receptor (beta chain) has at least ten counts. The germline V and J ends were trimmed by 6 bases and 6 bases, with 15 bases remaining between them. This CDR3 is built from 13 residues. Germline CDR1 is SGHAT and CDR2 is FQNNGV. Unique molecular identifiers were attached to individual cDNA molecules. TCRdb independently ran MiXCR on the 5' RACE reads; one entry per CDR3 protein. This sample has tens of thousands of distinct CDR3 sequences; under 8% occur once, and the top ten carry roughly 6%. This record comes from a study of early T cells in non-severe SARS-CoV-2 infection.

Sequences were derived from whole blood, sampled at baseline. The source of this sequence is an adult who was a healthcare worker with PCR-confirmed SARS-CoV-2 infection or an uninfected control (not recorded which). The gene calls are TRBV11-2 and TRBJ2-7; D not certain. The CDR3 DNA is TGTGCCAGCAGGGTCGTTAAGGCAGGCGAGCAGTACTTC. Amino acid sequence: CASRVVKAGEQYF.